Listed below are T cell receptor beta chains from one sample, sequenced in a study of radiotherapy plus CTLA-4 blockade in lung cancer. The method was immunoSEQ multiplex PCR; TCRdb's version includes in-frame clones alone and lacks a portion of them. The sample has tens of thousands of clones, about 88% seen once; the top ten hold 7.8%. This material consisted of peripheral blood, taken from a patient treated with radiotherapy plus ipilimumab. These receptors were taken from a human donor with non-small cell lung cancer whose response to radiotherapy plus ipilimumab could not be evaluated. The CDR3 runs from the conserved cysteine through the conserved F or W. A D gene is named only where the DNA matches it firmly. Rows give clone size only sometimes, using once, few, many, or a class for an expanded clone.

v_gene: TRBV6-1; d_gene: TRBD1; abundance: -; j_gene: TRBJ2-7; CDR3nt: TGTGCCAGCAGTGAGGGGACAGGGGGCGCCACCTACGAGCAGTACTTC; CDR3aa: CASSEGTGGATYEQYF
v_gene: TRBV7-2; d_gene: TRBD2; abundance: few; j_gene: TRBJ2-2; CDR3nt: TGTGCCAGCAGCCCGGGAGGACCTTACACCGGGGAGCTGTTTTTT; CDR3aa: CASSPGGPYTGELFF
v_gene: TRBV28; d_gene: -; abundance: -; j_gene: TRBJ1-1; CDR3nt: TGTGCCAGCACCCGAGGGGGGGCCTCCACTGAAGCTTTCTTT; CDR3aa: CASTRGGASTEAFF
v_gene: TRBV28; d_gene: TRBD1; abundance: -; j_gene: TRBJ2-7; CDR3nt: TGTGCCAGCAGTTTAGGACAGGGGTTGTCCTACGAGCAGTACTTC; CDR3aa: CASSLGQGLSYEQYF
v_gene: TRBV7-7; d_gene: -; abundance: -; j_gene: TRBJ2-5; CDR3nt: TGTGCCAGCAGCTTCCAGGGAGAGACCCAGTACTTC; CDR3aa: CASSFQGETQYF
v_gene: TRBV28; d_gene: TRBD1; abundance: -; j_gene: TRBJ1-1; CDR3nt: TGTGCCAGCAGGATACAGGGGGCGAGTGAGAACACTGAAGCTTTCTTT; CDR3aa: CASRIQGASENTEAFF
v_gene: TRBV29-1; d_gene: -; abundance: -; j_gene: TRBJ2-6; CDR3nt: TGCAGCGTTGAATGTGGGGGCGGCCTTACCTCTGGGGCCAACGTCCTGACTTTC; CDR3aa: CSVECGGGLTSGANVLTF
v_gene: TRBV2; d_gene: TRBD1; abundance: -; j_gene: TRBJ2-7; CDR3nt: TGTGCCAGCCAAAAAGGGGGCGAATTCGAGCAGTACTTC; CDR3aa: CASQKGGEFEQYF
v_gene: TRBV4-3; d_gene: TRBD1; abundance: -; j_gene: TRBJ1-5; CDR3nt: TGCGCCAGCAGCCAAGATCCTCGGCAGGGGGTTGATCAGCCCCAGCATTTT; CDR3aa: CASSQDPRQGVDQPQHF
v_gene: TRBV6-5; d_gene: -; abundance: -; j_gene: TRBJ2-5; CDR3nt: TGTGCCAGCAGTTACTCACGGGTCCAGGGAAGGCAGACCCAGTACTTC; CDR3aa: CASSYSRVQGRQTQYF
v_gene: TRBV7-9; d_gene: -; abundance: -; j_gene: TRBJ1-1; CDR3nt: TGTGCCAGCAGCTCCATTAGGTGGCAGCGGGTTAACACTGAAGCTTTCTTT; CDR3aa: CASSSIRWQRVNTEAFF
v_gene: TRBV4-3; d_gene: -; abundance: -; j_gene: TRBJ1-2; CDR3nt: TGCGCCAGCAGCCAAGAGGGGAAAGGGGTCAACTATGGCTACACCTTC; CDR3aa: CASSQEGKGVNYGYTF
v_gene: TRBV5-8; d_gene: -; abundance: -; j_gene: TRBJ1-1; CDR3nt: TGTGCCAGCAGCCCGAGGTCCGGACACATGAACACTGAAGCTTTCTTT; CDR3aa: CASSPRSGHMNTEAFF
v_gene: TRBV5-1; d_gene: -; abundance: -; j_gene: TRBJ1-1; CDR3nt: TGCGCCAGCAGCTTGGGGCAGTCCACTGAAGCTTTCTTT; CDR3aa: CASSLGQSTEAFF
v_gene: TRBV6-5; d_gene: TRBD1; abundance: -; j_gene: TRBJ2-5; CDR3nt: TGTGCCAGCAGTTACTCCCCCGGGACAGGGGAGACCCAGTACTTC; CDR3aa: CASSYSPGTGETQYF
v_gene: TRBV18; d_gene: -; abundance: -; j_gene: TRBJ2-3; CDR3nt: TGTGCCAGCTCACCAGGCGGGGGCACAGATACGCAGTATTTT; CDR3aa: CASSPGGGTDTQYF